The entry that follows covers one T cell receptor beta chain sequence. Other DNA sequences in the same sample also yield this CDR3. These data are taken from a study of blood T cell repertoires in COVID-19. The CDR3 loop spans 15 amino acids. Germline CDR1 MNHNS, CDR2 SASEGT. V dropped 1 base and J dropped 3 bases, with 12 bases sitting between them. Produced via immunoSEQ multiplex PCR; TCRdb's table is partial and in-frame only. Of 120,000 to 150,000 clones in the sample, 85% were seen once. The V and J genes are TRBV6-1 and TRBJ1-2; D might be TRBD1 (5 bases). This receptor was identified in a middle-aged woman with active or convalescent COVID-19. Source material: peripheral blood. The CDR3 DNA reads TGTGCCAGCAGTGAAGGAACAGGACCTTACTATGGCTACACCTTC. This sequence encodes CASSEGTGPYYGYTF.